This T cell receptor (beta chain) derives from a study of spatial heterogeneity in lung cancer. The sample's time point: blood at routine non-recurrence follow-up after resection. TCRdb reanalysed the 5' RACE reads using MiXCR and keeps one entry per CDR3 protein. The sample gives about 38,000 distinct CDR3 sequences, 6.5% to 9.5% of which show up once; 9.4% is in the top ten. There are many counts of this clonotype. This CDR3 region has 13 residues. Trimming took off 2 bases at V and 6 bases at J, with 8 bases between the two ends. Germline assignment: CDR1 MNHNY and CDR2 SVGAGI (reference sequence).

This receptor was obtained from a male donor with early-stage non-small cell lung cancer. The V call is TRBV6-6, the J call TRBJ2-1, with D unresolved. The sequencing here drew on PBMCs, taken at follow-up. The CDR3 DNA sequence: TGTGCCAGCAGTTACGGGGAAAGCAATGAGCAGTTCTTC. Amino acids: CASSYGESNEQFF.